These 16 T cell receptor beta chains originate from one sample sequenced in a study of T-cell memory formation after mild COVID-19. TCRdb fed the 5' RACE reads into MiXCR, producing one record per CDR3 protein. The sample contains about 320,000 distinct CDR3 sequences, roughly 13% of which appear only once. What was sequenced was PBMCs or a T cell subset sorted from them (not recorded which). The receptors shown here come from a man in his late teens or twenties who had mild COVID-19 (a few samples of this study predate the infection). Cell type and time point are not known.

With respect to this clonotype: The junction does not match germline at one end; this may be a read error. The genes are TRBV7-2 and TRBJ1-5; no definite D call. The CDR3 runs 13 residues. Per the germline V gene, CDR1 is SGHTA and CDR2 is FQGNSA. The CDR3 DNA reads TGTGCCAGCAGCTTAGCTTGGAATCAGCCCCAGCAATTT. Amino acids: CASSLAWNQPQQF.

Ten or more counts support this clonotype. The rearrangement links TRBV6-5 to TRBJ2-7; 8 bases agree with TRBD1. The CDR3 covers 15 residues. After removal of 4 bases from V and 6 bases from J, the junction contained 11 bases not matched to a gene. CDR1 is MNHEY, CDR2 SVGAGI, per germline. The CDR3 DNA follows: TGTGCCAGCAGTTTCCGAGCTACAGGGGGTGGCGAGCAGTACGTC. Protein: CASSFRATGGGEQYV.

Comment on this clonotype: It may be a read error: a sequence one base away is much more abundant. V is TRBV6-6 and J is TRBJ1-1, with D unresolved. The V gene's germline CDR1 is MNHNY and CDR2 SVGAGI (reference sequence). Trimming removed 6 bases at V and 3 bases at J, with 5 bases between. The length of the CDR3 is 11 residues. CDR3 region: CASRRHTEAFF. For the CDR3, the DNA is TGTGCCAGCAGGAGGCACACTGAAGCTTTCTTT.

The chain is built from TRBV29-1 and TRBJ1-1; 8 bases are shared with TRBD1. The junction had 8 bases not matched to a gene; V was cut back by 8 bases and J by 0 bases. The germline CDR1 and CDR2 sequences are SQVTM and ANQGSEA. This CDR3 is 14 amino acids long. This CDR3 is CSSSEGQVNTEAFF. As DNA, the CDR3 is TGCAGCTCGAGCGAGGGACAGGTGAACACTGAAGCTTTCTTT.

The rearrangement links TRBV29-1 to TRBJ2-5; TRBD1 aligns across 8 bases. CDR3 length equals 12 residues. From germline, CDR1 is SQVTM and CDR2 ANQGSEA. V trimming: 4 bases; J trimming: 9 bases; junction bases outside the gene matches: 7. For the CDR3, the DNA is TGCAGCGTTGGTGGACAGGGCATTGCCCAGTACTTC. Translated, it gives CSVGGQGIAQYF.

This chain connects TRBV20-1 to TRBJ2-7, with D tentatively TRBD1 (6 bases). V lost 2 bases and J 5 bases, leaving 10 bases between the germline ends. CDR1 is DFQATT and CDR2 is SNEGSKA in the germline V gene (reference sequence). This CDR3 comprises 12 residues. This chain's CDR3 is CSARSGVDEQYF. CDR3 in DNA: TGCAGTGCTAGATCAGGGGTGGACGAGCAGTACTTC.

The chain links TRBV7-9 to TRBJ1-5, with D possibly being TRBD1 (6 bases). The ends were cut back, 5 bases at V and 7 bases at J, with 12 bases in the middle. The CDR3 totals 13 residues. Germline V lookup: CDR1 SEHNR, CDR2 FQNEAQ (reference sequence). The CDR3 sequence: CASSAQGEQPQHF. Here the CDR3 DNA reads TGTGCCAGCAGCGCACAGGGTGAACAGCCCCAGCATTTT.

This clonotype was observed a few times. The rearrangement joins TRBV5-1 to TRBJ2-5; 9 nucleotides align to TRBD1. This CDR3 has 15 amino acids. The germline CDR1 and CDR2 sequences are SGHRS and YFSETQ. V trimming: 4 bases; J trimming: 5 bases; junction bases outside the gene matches: 9. The CDR3 DNA is TGCGCCAGCAGCGGGCAGGGACAGGGATGGGAGACCCAGTACTTC. Protein: CASSGQGQGWETQYF.

This clonotype was seen more than once but under ten times. The CDR3 DNA follows: TGTGCCAGCAGTTACGGTCTCTCCGGGACGCAGTATTTT. It is translated as CASSYGLSGTQYF. The chain carries TRBV6-2 or TRBV6-3 and TRBJ2-3; D is ambiguous. This CDR3 is 13 amino acids long. Germline lookup yields CDR1 MNHEY and CDR2 SVGEGT. The V end was cut by 2 bases, the J end by 9 bases, with 12 bases between.

The gene calls are TRBV27 and TRBJ1-4, with D possibly being TRBD1 (6 bases). The V gene lost 6 bases and the J gene lost 3 bases, with 26 bases spanning the gap. CDR1 MNHEY and CDR2 SMNVEV come from the germline V gene (reference sequence). This CDR3 spans 19 amino acids. The CDR3 bases are TGTGCCAGCAGCTCGAATCCAAACAGGGCCCTCCTTTCTAATGAAAAACTGTTTTTT. Translation gives CASSSNPNRALLSNEKLFF.

This clonotype appeared a few times. The chain joins TRBV12-3 or TRBV12-4 to TRBJ1-6; 7 nucleotides line up with TRBD1. V lost 2 bases to trimming and J lost 8 bases; unmatched junction nucleotides: 3. The CDR3 totals 14 residues. For the CDR3, the DNA is TGTGCCAGCAGTTTAAGGGGGCAAGATTCACCCCTCCACTTT. This encodes CASSLRGQDSPLHF.

The V and J genes are TRBV6-5 and TRBJ1-4; 7 bases map to TRBD1. With 5 bases clipped from V and 3 bases from J, the junction kept 3 bases outside the gene matches. CDR3 length equals 14 residues. Germline V lookup: CDR1 MNHEY, CDR2 SVGAGI. The CDR3: CASSRGQPNEKLFF. CDR3 bases: TGTGCCAGCAGTCGGGGACAGCCTAATGAAAAACTGTTTTTT.

The chain links TRBV4-1 to TRBJ2-3; D possibly corresponds to TRBD1 (6 bases). This CDR3 has 16 residues. Germline CDR1 and CDR2: MGHRA and YSYEKL. V lost 4 bases, J lost 2 bases, and 16 bases lay in between. CDR3 region: CASSPSRTAYTDTQYF. CDR3 in DNA: TGCGCCAGCAGCCCTTCGCGGACAGCCTACACAGATACGCAGTATTTT.

The chain carries TRBV7-9 and TRBJ1-6; 9 bases agree with TRBD1. The V segment lost 8 bases and the J segment 8 bases; nucleotides outside the gene matches: 10. This CDR3 comprises 15 residues. Germline V lookup: CDR1 SEHNR, CDR2 FQNEAQ (reference sequence). The CDR3 here is CASAGTGTRDSPLHF. The CDR3 DNA reads as TGTGCCAGCGCGGGGACAGGGACAAGGGATTCACCCCTCCACTTT. The variable domain in full, completed from reference TRBV7-9 and TRBJ1-6, reads DTGVSQNPRHKITKRGQNVTFRCDPISEHNRLYWYRQTLGQGPEFLTYFQNEAQLEKSRLLSDRFSAERPKGSFSTLEIQRTEQGDSAMYLCASAGTGTRDSPLHFGNGTRLTVT.

V usage is TRBV27 and J usage is TRBJ1-2; TRBD1 matches 9 bases. The CDR3 runs to 19 residues. With V trimmed by 3 bases and J by 0 bases, 14 bases remained unmatched. The V gene's germline CDR1 is MNHEY and CDR2 SMNVEV (reference sequence). CDR3 nucleotide sequence: TGTGCCAGCAGTTTTCTCGGCCGGACAGGGGATAAAACTAACTATGGCTACACCTTC. Translation: CASSFLGRTGDKTNYGYTF.

The chain has TRBV4-2 and TRBJ1-4, with 8 bases matching TRBD1. V was pared by 7 bases and J by 8 bases, with 9 bases of the junction left unmatched. Germline CDR1 LGHNA, CDR2 YNFKEQ. CDR3 size: 14 residues. CDR3 in amino acids: CASTLGQGQEKLFF. In nucleotides, the CDR3 is TGTGCCAGCACCCTTGGACAGGGTCAGGAAAAACTGTTTTTT.